The 22 T cell receptor beta chains below were found in one sample sequenced in a study of cytomegalovirus exposure and HLA in healthy donors. Both 60 Vbeta primers and 13 Jbeta primers went into the PCR. Libraries were prepared by immunoSEQ multiplex PCR; TCRdb keeps only in-frame clonotypes and omits some of them. The sample lists approximately 210,000 clones, about 90% occurring once. Sample: PBMCs. These receptors all stem from a man aged 25-45 years in good health and CMV-seronegative.

The rearrangement joins TRBV19 to TRBJ2-7; D ambiguous. CDR3 length equals 12 residues. The germline V gene has CDR1 LNHDA and CDR2 SQIVND (reference sequence). V was trimmed by 3 bases and J by 3 bases, leaving 6 bases between them. CDR3 coding DNA: TGTGCCAGTAGTATGGGCAGCTACGAGCAGTACTTC. Amino acid sequence: CASSMGSYEQYF.

V is TRBV11-2 and J is TRBJ2-1, with D maybe TRBD2 (6 bases). CDR3 size: 16 residues. V was shortened by 8 bases and J by 1 base, with 18 bases between the two germline ends. Germline V gives CDR1 SGHAT, CDR2 FQNNGV. The CDR3 bases are TGTGCCAGCGAGGAGGGGTTCCGTAGGTCCTACAATGAGCAGTTCTTC. This gives the protein CASEEGFRRSYNEQFF.

In its sample, this clone was seen a few times. The chain joins TRBV19 to TRBJ2-3, with 10 bases aligning to TRBD1. The trim removed 1 base at V and 3 bases at J, leaving 7 bases unmatched. This CDR3 has 17 residues. Per germline, CDR1 LNHDA and CDR2 SQIVND (reference sequence). The CDR3 DNA sequence: TGTGCCAGTAGTATAGTCGGCGGGACAGGGGCGACAGATACGCAGTATTTT. Translated: CASSIVGGTGATDTQYF.

Here the CDR3 reads CASSSQLQGDTDTQYF. As DNA, the CDR3 is TGTGCCAGCAGTTCGCAACTCCAGGGTGACACAGATACGCAGTATTTT. The rearrangement joins TRBV6-5 to TRBJ2-3, with D tentatively TRBD1 (5 bases). The germline CDR1 and CDR2 sequences are MNHEY and SVGAGI. The CDR3 is 16 amino acids. Trimming stripped 4 bases from V and 2 bases from J, with 16 bases between.

In DNA, the CDR3 is TGCAGCGTTGTACTAGCGGGTAGGAACGAGCAGTACTTC. Translated: CSVVLAGRNEQYF. V usage is TRBV29-1 and J usage is TRBJ2-7, with 9 positions matching TRBD2. The CDR3 runs to 13 residues. Germline CDR1 reads SQVTM; CDR2 reads ANQGSEA. V lost 4 bases and J lost 5; bases outside the gene matches: 6.

In this sample, this clone turned up a few times. The CDR3 spells CASSFGTSGRRGYEQYF. The CDR3 DNA reads TGCGCCAGCAGCTTCGGGACTAGCGGGAGGAGGGGCTACGAGCAGTACTTC. The chain combines TRBV5-1 with TRBJ2-7; TRBD2 aligns across 15 bases. The CDR3 totals 17 residues. V was clipped by 2 bases and J by 3 bases; unmatched bases: 6. CDR1 is SGHRS, CDR2 YFSETQ, per germline.

The V and J genes are TRBV18 and TRBJ2-1; 9 nucleotides line up with TRBD2. This CDR3 spans 17 amino acids. Germline V gene lookup returns CDR1 KGHSH and CDR2 LQKENI. V was clipped by 0 bases and J by 1 base; unmatched bases: 4. CDR3 coding DNA: TGTGCCAGCTCACCACCTAGCGGGGGAATTTCCTACAATGAGCAGTTCTTC. This codes for CASSPPSGGISYNEQFF.

The CDR3 sequence is CASSLGLAGAGNEQFF. The CDR3 coding sequence is TGTGCCAGCAGCCTGGGACTAGCGGGAGCGGGGAATGAGCAGTTCTTC. The chain recombines TRBV5-4 with TRBJ2-1; 14 nucleotides line up with TRBD2. The germline V gene has CDR1 SGHNT and CDR2 YYREEE (reference sequence). This CDR3 is 16 amino acids long. J was trimmed by 7 bases and V by 4 bases; bases with no gene match: 7.

This sequence joins TRBV29-1 and TRBJ2-5, with TRBD2 matching 12 bases. Germline V gene data show CDR1 as SQVTM and CDR2 as ANQGSEA. The CDR3 is made up of 14 amino acids. V lost 8 bases, J lost 7 bases, and 11 bases stayed unmatched. The DNA for the CDR3 is TGCAGCATCCTAGCGGGGGGGCCTGTTGGGACCCAGTACTTC. It translates to CSILAGGPVGTQYF.

V is TRBV7-8 and J is TRBJ2-7; D not certain. In germline, CDR1 is SGHVS, CDR2 FQNEAQ. V was clipped by 3 bases and J by 4 bases, with 13 bases between them. The CDR3 is made up of 14 amino acids. CDR3 DNA: TGTGCCAGCAGCTTTAGAATTCCCGTTTACGAGCAGTACTTC. Protein product: CASSFRIPVYEQYF.

Regarding this clone: The same CDR3 can be traced to other DNA sequences in this sample. V is TRBV7-2 and J is TRBJ1-1; the D is unclear. Trimming removed 5 bases from V and 0 bases from J, with 7 bases in between. From germline, CDR1 is SGHTA and CDR2 FQGNSA. The CDR3 runs 13 residues. The CDR3 sequence is CASSPYLNTEAFF. The CDR3 DNA reads TGTGCCAGCAGCCCCTATTTGAACACTGAAGCTTTCTTT.

This clone was observed a handful of times. The chain combines TRBV20-1 with TRBJ2-7; D is possibly TRBD2 (5 bases). CDR1 is DFQATT, CDR2 SNEGSKA, per germline (reference sequence). The CDR3 runs 11 residues. V was clipped by 5 bases and J by 9 bases, with 14 bases between them. CDR3 sequence: CSADGELGQYF. The CDR3 DNA is TGCAGTGCTGACGGGGAACTCGGGCAGTACTTC.

The chain's CDR3 is CASSDRVLSYEQYF. DNA of the CDR3: TGTGCCAGCAGCGACAGGGTACTCAGCTACGAGCAGTACTTC. The chain joins TRBV6-6 to TRBJ2-7; TRBD1 aligns across 7 bases. Germline assignment: CDR1 MNHNY and CDR2 SVGAGI (reference sequence). The CDR3 totals 14 residues. The V segment lost 6 bases and the J segment 3 bases; nucleotides outside the gene matches: 8.

The J gene is TRBJ2-7, the V gene TRBV30; maybe TRBD2 (6 bases). Trimming took 5 bases from V and 1 from J, leaving 15 bases between them. Germline lookup yields CDR1 GTSNPN and CDR2 SVGIG (reference sequence). The CDR3 is 14 amino acids. The CDR3 DNA sequence: TGTGCCTGGGGGGATTCGGCGGGATCCTACGAGCAGTACTTC. It specifies CAWGDSAGSYEQYF.

This chain joins TRBV5-1 and TRBJ2-1; a possible D gene is TRBD2 (6 bases). The CDR3 length is 13 residues. V was shortened by 3 bases and J by 10 bases, with 14 bases between the two germline ends. CDR1 and CDR2 from the germline V gene are SGHRS and YFSETQ. The CDR3 DNA reads as TGCGCCAGCAGCTACCGACCTCTAGCGGAGCAGTTCTTC. This encodes CASSYRPLAEQFF. Full variable domain (rest looked up from reference TRBV5-1 and TRBJ2-1): KAGVTQTPRYLIKTRGQQVTLSCSPISGHRSVSWYQQTPGQGLQFLFEYFSETQRNKGNFPGRFSGRQFSNSRSEMNVSTLELGDSALYLCASSYRPLAEQFFGPGTRLTVL.

This clone occurred once. This chain links TRBV19 with TRBJ1-5, with a weak D call TRBD1 (6 bases). The length of the CDR3 is 14 residues. Germline V CDR1 and CDR2: LNHDA, SQIVND (reference sequence). V lost 0 bases and J 4 bases, leaving 7 bases between the germline ends. The CDR3 region has the DNA TGTGCCAGTAGTATAGAGACAGGTAATCAGCCCCAGCATTTT. This translates into CASSIETGNQPQHF.

This clone came up a few times. The genes are TRBV9 and TRBJ2-3; 8 nucleotides align to TRBD2. Per germline, CDR1 SGDLS and CDR2 YYNGEE. Trimming took 3 bases from V and 1 from J; bases not matched to a gene: 1. This CDR3 spans 14 amino acids. The CDR3 DNA sequence: TGTGCCAGCAGCGAACTAGCGGGCACAGATACGCAGTATTTT. Residues: CASSELAGTDTQYF.

The rearrangement uses TRBV5-1 and TRBJ1-1; D gene unclear. The CDR3 is 13 amino acids. Germline V gives CDR1 SGHRS, CDR2 YFSETQ. Trimming removed 7 bases from V and 0 bases from J, with 10 bases in between. The CDR3 here is CASARSVNTEAFF. The CDR3 DNA follows: TGCGCCAGCGCCCGGTCCGTGAACACTGAAGCTTTCTTT. Looking up the rest from reference TRBV5-1 and TRBJ1-1 gives the full variable domain: KAGVTQTPRYLIKTRGQQVTLSCSPISGHRSVSWYQQTPGQGLQFLFEYFSETQRNKGNFPGRFSGRQFSNSRSEMNVSTLELGDSALYLCASARSVNTEAFFGQGTRLTVV.

The chain uses TRBV12-5 and TRBJ1-1, with 7 bases lining up with TRBD1. The CDR3 spans 12 residues. Germline values: CDR1 LGHNT, CDR2 FRNRAP. The V gene end was trimmed by 6 bases and the J gene end by 3 bases; junction bases not matched to a gene: 1. The DNA for the CDR3 is TGTGCTAGTGGGGGGACAGACACTGAAGCTTTCTTT. It encodes CASGGTDTEAFF.

This clone came up a few times. The chain couples TRBV25-1 to TRBJ1-2, with 11 bases identical to TRBD1. CDR1 is MGHDK, CDR2 SYGVNS, per germline. The V segment lost 0 bases and the J segment 8 bases; nucleotides outside the gene matches: 8. The CDR3 is made up of 16 amino acids. The CDR3 spells CASSEYGTGGSRGYTF. The CDR3 nucleotides read TGTGCCAGCAGTGAATATGGGACAGGGGGGAGTAGAGGCTACACCTTC.

The V gene is TRBV5-6, the J gene TRBJ2-6; TRBD1 might be the D (6 bases). V was trimmed by 4 bases and J by 0 bases, leaving 17 bases between them. This CDR3 has 18 residues. Germline-derived CDR1 and CDR2 are SGHDT and YYEEEE. The chain's CDR3 is CASSTNRQVLSGANVLTF. CDR3 in DNA: TGTGCCAGCAGCACCAATCGACAGGTCCTCTCTGGGGCCAACGTCCTGACTTTC. Filled out from reference TRBV5-6 and TRBJ2-6, the complete variable domain reads DAGVTQSPTHLIKTRGQQVTLRCSPKSGHDTVSWYQQALGQGPQFIFQYYEEEERQRGNFPDRFSGHQFPNYSSELNVNALLLGDSALYLCASSTNRQVLSGANVLTFGAGSRLTVL.

The J gene is TRBJ2-7, the V gene TRBV7-8, with D hard to call. V lost 3 bases to trimming and J lost 2 bases, with 5 bases between them. The CDR3 has 12 residues. Germline assignment: CDR1 SGHVS and CDR2 FQNEAQ. The CDR3 DNA reads TGTGCCAGCAGCTTGCTAGCCTACGAGCAGTACTTC. Amino acids: CASSLLAYEQYF.